The clone carrying this TCR beta chain was seen more than once but under ten times. The source of the sample is a study of blood T cell repertoires in COVID-19. About the study: The study drew acute and convalescent COVID-19 samples from the United States, Italy and Spain. The analysed material was cDNA or gDNA that came from T cells, B-cell-depleted T cells, or PBMCs.

CDR1 and CDR2 (germline): SGHNT, YYREEE (reference sequence). The CDR3 is 17 amino acids. The V segment lost 0 bases and the J segment 4 bases; nucleotides outside the gene matches: 7. In the authors' methods: Cell counts per sample came from amplifying reference gene primers. The data were produced by immunoSEQ multiplex PCR, yet TCRdb's version contains in-frame clones alone and is incomplete. That table gives V, J and clone size, and the DNA gave D and trimming. Here the sample spans over 150,000 clones, about 80% being singletons. Material for sequencing was peripheral blood. The TCR sequence derives from a woman in her sixties with acute or convalescent COVID-19. The chain joins TRBV5-4 to TRBJ1-2, with 12 positions matching TRBD1. Here the CDR3 DNA reads TGTGCCAGCAGCTTGGGGGACAGGGGGCCCAGCGGCTATGGCTACACCTTC. Translation gives CASSLGDRGPSGYGYTF.